Below are 10 T cell receptor beta chains sequenced from a single sample in a study of blood T cells in healthy people across ages. Next came a second PCR, run for about 7 to 12 cycles, which used a sample-barcoded 5' primer along with a J-beta primer mix. Each CDR3 protein is one row after TCRdb ran MiXCR on the 5' RACE reads. The repertoire holds roughly 900,000 distinct CDR3 sequences, with under 30% as singletons. Sequenced input: blood. The source is an elderly woman in good health.

This clonotype occurred many times. This chain connects TRBV10-1 to TRBJ2-3; D call uncertain. Germline V gene lookup returns CDR1 WNHNN and CDR2 SYGVQD (reference sequence). V was trimmed by 2 bases and J by 2 bases, leaving 8 bases between them. CDR3 length: 14 residues. CDR3: CASSEARPTDTQYF. The CDR3 nucleotides are TGCGCCAGCAGTGAGGCCAGGCCCACAGATACGCAGTATTTT.

About this clonotype: A much larger clone sits a single nucleotide away, making a read error possible. The chain couples TRBV6-6 to TRBJ2-5; the D gene is possibly TRBD2 (7 bases). Trimming cost V 5 bases and J 5 bases, with 15 bases left between them. Germline values: CDR1 MNHNY, CDR2 SVGAGI (reference sequence). CDR3 size: 14 residues. The CDR3 DNA reads as TGTGCCAGCAGTGACGCCGGGGGGCCGGAGACCCAGTACTTC. Protein product: CASSDAGGPETQYF.

This clonotype was seen a few times. The gene calls are TRBV7-8 and TRBJ2-3; the match to TRBD2 covers 11 bases. V trimming: 5 bases; J trimming: 4 bases; junction bases outside the gene matches: 5. This CDR3 region has 15 residues. Germline V CDR1 and CDR2: SGHVS, FQNEAQ. The CDR3 sequence: CASSGSGGAPDTQYF. CDR3 nucleotides: TGTGCCAGCAGCGGTAGCGGGGGGGCCCCAGATACGCAGTATTTT. The variable domain in full, with the rest retrieved from reference TRBV7-8 and TRBJ2-3, is GAGVSQSPRYKVAKRGQDVALRCDPISGHVSLFWYQQALGQGPEFLTYFQNEAQLDKSGLPSDRFFAERPEGSVSTLKIQRTQQEDSAVYLCASSGSGGAPDTQYFGPGTRLTVL.

This clonotype was seen many times. The chain carries TRBV6-6 and TRBJ2-3, with D perhaps matching TRBD1 (5 bases). Trimming took off 0 bases at V and 1 base at J, with 11 bases between the two ends. The CDR3 sequence is 16 residues long. The germline V gene has CDR1 MNHNY and CDR2 SVGAGI (reference sequence). In DNA form, the CDR3 reads TGTGCCAGCAGTTACTCGAACCCCAGGGGCACAGATACGCAGTATTTT. Translation gives CASSYSNPRGTDTQYF.

Ten or more counts support this clonotype. The rearrangement links TRBV20-1 to TRBJ2-7; TRBD1 agrees at 9 bases. CDR3 length: 13 amino acids. CDR1 and CDR2 (germline): DFQATT, SNEGSKA (reference sequence). Trimming took 5 bases from V and 4 from J; bases not matched to a gene: 6. The CDR3 loop reads CSAPRDRDYEQYF. In DNA form, the CDR3 reads TGCAGTGCTCCCCGGGACAGGGATTACGAGCAGTACTTC.

This clonotype has more than one count but fewer than ten. The chain links TRBV11-2 to TRBJ2-2; 9 nucleotides line up with TRBD2. CDR1 is SGHAT and CDR2 is FQNNGV in the germline V gene. Unmatched junction bases numbered 5, after V lost 5 bases and J lost 4 bases. The CDR3 totals 15 residues. This CDR3 is CASSLWTSVTGELFF. In nucleotides, the CDR3 is TGTGCCAGCAGCCTCTGGACTAGCGTCACCGGGGAGCTGTTTTTT. Full variable domain (rest looked up from reference TRBV11-2 and TRBJ2-2): EAGVAQSPRYKIIEKRQSVAFWCNPISGHATLYWYQQILGQGPKLLIQFQNNGVVDDSQLPKDRFSAERLKGVDSTLKIQPAKLEDSAVYLCASSLWTSVTGELFFGEGSRLTVL.

This clonotype was detected only a few times. The V gene is TRBV11-2, the J gene TRBJ2-7; 7 bases match TRBD2. The germline V gene has CDR1 SGHAT and CDR2 FQNNGV. With 5 bases clipped from V and 2 bases from J, the junction kept 9 bases outside the gene matches. The CDR3 length is 15 residues. The DNA of the CDR3 is TGTGCCAGCAGCCGCCCGGGGCTAGCGGCCTACGAGCAGTACTTC. This sequence encodes CASSRPGLAAYEQYF.

This clonotype was picked up many times. The rearrangement uses TRBV12-3 or TRBV12-4 and TRBJ1-6, with 7 bases that match TRBD1. The V and J ends lost 8 bases and 5 bases, in that order; junction bases with no gene match: 6. The CDR3 extends over 14 amino acids. The CDR3 protein is CASGDDRDNSPLHF. The CDR3 bases are TGTGCCAGCGGCGATGACAGGGATAATTCACCCCTCCACTTT.

The sample holds many counts of this clonotype. This rearrangement joins TRBV10-3 to TRBJ2-1; no clear D gene. CDR1 and CDR2 (germline): ENHRY, SYGVKD. The CDR3 sequence is 13 residues long. V dropped 6 bases and J dropped 6 bases, with 12 bases sitting between them. As DNA, the CDR3 is TGTGCCATCAGCTTAGACTCTCGCAATGAGCAGTTCTTC. Translation: CAISLDSRNEQFF.

This clonotype was observed a handful of times. A much larger clone differs from this one at a single base, so this may be a read error. The chain has TRBV20-1 and TRBJ2-7; TRBD2 is a possible D gene (6 bases). Between the trimmed V and J ends, which lost 6 bases and 7 bases, there was a span of 16 bases. Looked up from germline, CDR1 is DFQATT and CDR2 is SNEGSKA (reference sequence). The CDR3 runs 12 residues. The CDR3 reads CSASGLNNEQYF. The CDR3 DNA sequence: TGCAGTGCGAGCGGACTAAACAATGAGCAGTACTTC.